This T cell receptor beta chain emerged from a study of CD8 T cells in Susac syndrome. Germline V gene data show CDR1 as DFQATT and CDR2 as SNEGSKA (reference sequence). The V and J ends lost 4 bases and 5 bases respectively, with 14 bases between them. The CDR3 totals 13 residues. Random hexamers primed reverse transcription of about 0.5 to 1 ug RNA. Coverage of TCR beta CDR3 amplification by immunoSEQ multiplex PCR extended to 54 Vbeta and 13 Jbeta. TCRdb itself ran the immunoSEQ multiplex PCR reads through MiXCR, one entry per CDR3 protein. The profile shows some 150,000 distinct CDR3 sequences, just under 97% of them singletons. This clonotype was counted once.

V and J are TRBV20-1 and TRBJ1-2; no definite D call. Sequencing was done on a sample of CD8+ T cells from PBMCs. The sequence came from a human donor with multiple sclerosis. CDR3 in DNA: TGCAGTGCTAAGGTCGCGGATTTTTATGGCTACACCTTC. This gives the protein CSAKVADFYGYTF.